Below, 21 T cell receptor beta chains from the same sample are listed, as sequenced in a study of T cell repertoires in cytomegalovirus infection. Antigens for these TCRs are unknown. MiXCR, run by TCRdb on the reads, gives a single entry per CDR3 protein. The data show some 500,000 distinct CDR3 sequences, 33% seen once. Sequencing was performed on cultured PBMCs, taken from culture after CMV antigen stimulation. These receptors all stem from a human donor in good health (CMV status not recorded). Some clones in this sample may be carry-over from other donors' samples.

The CDR3 is CASSAGHSGNIQYF. As DNA, the CDR3 is TGTGCCAGCAGCGCGGGACACTCAGGGAACATTCAGTACTTC. V usage is TRBV7-8 and J usage is TRBJ2-4; either TRBD1 or TRBD2 may fit D (6 bases each). Trimming cost V 5 bases and J 7 bases, with 15 bases left between them. The CDR3 spans 14 residues. Germline values: CDR1 SGHVS, CDR2 FQNEAQ.

The chain joins TRBV20-1 to TRBJ1-5, with TRBD1 as a possible D gene (6 bases). Germline-derived CDR1 and CDR2 are DFQATT and SNEGSKA (reference sequence). V dropped 6 bases and J dropped 2 bases, with 17 bases sitting between them. CDR3 length: 15 residues. CDR3: CSATNRVWGNQPQHF. The DNA of the CDR3 is TGCAGTGCAACGAACAGGGTTTGGGGCAATCAGCCCCAGCATTTT.

The V and J genes are TRBV7-9 and TRBJ2-3; 12 bases are shared with TRBD2. The CDR3 has 15 amino acids. Germline V CDR1 and CDR2: SEHNR, FQNEAQ (reference sequence). V gave up 2 bases and J gave up 7 bases; unmatched junction bases: 4. In DNA form, the CDR3 reads TGTGCCAGCAGCTTAACTAGCGGGAGGACACATACGCAGTATTTT. Translation: CASSLTSGRTHTQYF. Together with reference TRBV7-9 and TRBJ2-3, the CDR3 gives the full variable domain: DTGVSQNPRHKITKRGQNVTFRCDPISEHNRLYWYRQTLGQGPEFLTYFQNEAQLEKSRLLSDRFSAERPKGSFSTLEIQRTEQGDSAMYLCASSLTSGRTHTQYFGPGTRLTVL.

This clonotype was observed a handful of times. This chain connects TRBV4-1 to TRBJ1-1, with D tentatively TRBD1 (5 bases). The CDR3 consists of 16 residues. The germline gives CDR1 MGHRA, CDR2 YSYEKL. Trimming pared 1 base from V and 0 bases from J, leaving 12 bases between. CDR3 loop: CASSQVTRQLNTEAFF. Here the CDR3 DNA reads TGCGCCAGCAGCCAAGTTACGAGACAGCTGAACACTGAAGCTTTCTTT.

This chain uses TRBV7-9 with TRBJ2-1, with 9 bases that match TRBD1. In germline, CDR1 is SEHNR, CDR2 FQNEAQ (reference sequence). V dropped 4 bases and J dropped 11; count of bases not matched to a gene: 9. CDR3 length: 14 amino acids. The DNA of the CDR3 is TGTGCCAGCAGCTCGGACAGGGGAACCCCGAAGCAGTTCTTC. Its protein product is CASSSDRGTPKQFF.

This chain uses TRBV19 with TRBJ1-4; 9 bases agree with TRBD1. The V segment lost 7 bases and the J segment 8 bases; nucleotides outside the gene matches: 8. This CDR3 comprises 14 residues. Germline V lookup: CDR1 LNHDA, CDR2 SQIVND (reference sequence). CDR3 sequence: CASKIGQGSEKLFF. The CDR3 nucleotides read TGTGCCAGTAAGATCGGACAGGGGTCCGAAAAACTGTTTTTT.

V usage is TRBV5-5 and J usage is TRBJ2-7; D not resolved. The length of the CDR3 is 15 residues. Trimming pared 2 bases from V and 2 bases from J, leaving 14 bases between. CDR1 is SGHKS and CDR2 is YYEKEE in the germline V gene (reference sequence). The CDR3 here is CASSFSGVTTYEQYF. The CDR3 nucleotides read TGTGCCAGCAGCTTTAGTGGGGTCACAACCTACGAGCAGTACTTC. Together with reference TRBV5-5 and TRBJ2-7, the CDR3 gives the full variable domain: DAGVTQSPTHLIKTRGQQVTLRCSPISGHKSVSWYQQVLGQGPQFIFQYYEKEERGRGNFPDRFSARQFPNYSSELNVNALLLGDSALYLCASSFSGVTTYEQYFGPGTRLTVT.

The sample holds a few counts of this clonotype. Here the CDR3 reads CASSPGLAGGEGQFF. The CDR3 DNA follows: TGTGCCAGTAGTCCCGGACTAGCGGGCGGGGAGGGGCAGTTCTTC. This chain links TRBV19 with TRBJ2-1; 11 nucleotides line up with TRBD2. CDR3 size: 15 residues. The V gene's germline CDR1 is LNHDA and CDR2 SQIVND (reference sequence). The junction had 12 bases not matched to a gene; V was cut back by 5 bases and J by 12 bases. Together with reference TRBV19 and TRBJ2-1, the CDR3 gives the full variable domain: DGGITQSPKYLFRKEGQNVTLSCEQNLNHDAMYWYRQDPGQGLRLIYYSQIVNDFQKGDIAEGYSVSREKKESFPLTVTSAQKNPTAFYLCASSPGLAGGEGQFFGPGTRLTVL.

This chain uses TRBV12-3 or TRBV12-4 with TRBJ1-1; a possible D gene is TRBD1 (5 bases). The CDR3 loop spans 16 amino acids. The V gene lost 8 bases and the J gene lost 11 bases, with 30 bases spanning the gap. CDR3 sequence: CASFKGLEARIGNAFF. Written as DNA, the CDR3 is TGTGCCAGCTTTAAGGGGTTGGAGGCGAGAATCGGGAACGCTTTCTTT.

This clonotype was observed a handful of times. The CDR3, as DNA: TGTGCCATCAGTGAGTCCTGGGCGGGAGGGCCGAGCTCCTACAATGAGCAGTTCTTC. As protein: CAISESWAGGPSSYNEQFF. The J gene is TRBJ2-1, the V gene TRBV10-3; the match to TRBD2 covers 9 bases. The CDR3 runs 19 residues. From germline, CDR1 is ENHRY and CDR2 SYGVKD. Trimming at V came to 0 bases and at J to 0 bases, leaving 9 bases not matched to a gene.

V usage is TRBV5-1 and J usage is TRBJ2-5, with 8 bases lining up with TRBD2. Trimming removed 7 bases from V and 4 bases from J; junction bases left unmatched: 15. This CDR3 spans 16 amino acids. Germline V CDR1 and CDR2: SGHRS, YFSETQ. Here the CDR3 DNA reads TGCGCCAGCCACCATCCGGGACTAGGCGGGGGAGAGACCCAGTACTTC. Its protein is CASHHPGLGGGETQYF.

This clonotype was seen repeatedly, ten times or more. J is TRBJ2-3 and V is TRBV2; 11 bases fit TRBD2. The CDR3 loop spans 17 amino acids. Germline loops: CDR1 SNHLY, CDR2 FYNNEI. V shed 5 bases and J 2 bases; nucleotides not matched to a gene: 9. The CDR3 nucleotides read TGTGCCAGCAGTACCGGGATAGCGGGAGGGCCCACAGATACGCAGTATTTT. Translated, it gives CASSTGIAGGPTDTQYF.

This sequence joins TRBV24-1 and TRBJ2-2; 8 bases align to TRBD1. The CDR3 contains 15 residues. The junction had 5 bases not matched to a gene; V was cut back by 5 bases and J by 4 bases. CDR1 KGHDR and CDR2 SFDVKD come from the germline V gene. CDR3 in DNA: TGTGCCACCAGTGCCACGGACAGGGCCACCGGGGAGCTGTTTTTT. It specifies CATSATDRATGELFF.

The rearrangement joins TRBV30 to TRBJ2-5, with 13 bases matching TRBD2. CDR3 length equals 14 residues. Trimming at V came to 8 bases and at J to 5 bases, leaving 8 bases not matched to a gene. The germline CDR1 and CDR2 sequences are GTSNPN and SVGIG (reference sequence). The CDR3 here is CAGGTSGIMETQYF. For the CDR3, the DNA is TGTGCCGGCGGGACTAGCGGGATTATGGAGACCCAGTACTTC.

A few counts support this clonotype. The rearrangement uses TRBV29-1 and TRBJ2-2; D gene uncertain. Trimming stripped 6 bases from V and 1 base from J, with 12 bases between. The CDR3 runs to 14 residues. Per the germline V gene, CDR1 is SQVTM and CDR2 is ANQGSEA. CDR3 coding DNA: TGCAGCGTAATCGAAAACGGGAACACCGGGGAGCTGTTTTTT. This encodes CSVIENGNTGELFF.

This chain uses TRBV3-1 with TRBJ1-2; the D is unclear. Germline V gene data show CDR1 as LGHDT and CDR2 as YNNKEL (reference sequence). Trimming left V 5 bases short and J 1 base short, with 8 bases between. The CDR3 is made up of 13 amino acids. The CDR3 DNA sequence: TGTGCCAGCAGCTCGCTGAGTAACTATGGCTACACCTTC. As protein: CASSSLSNYGYTF.

This clonotype was picked up one time. The chain employs TRBV6-2 or TRBV6-3 and TRBJ2-1, with D perhaps assigned TRBD1 or TRBD2 (5 bases each). The CDR3 totals 14 residues. Germline-derived CDR1 and CDR2 are MNHEY and SVGEGT. The V and J ends lost 0 bases and 8 bases respectively, with 11 bases between them. The CDR3 bases are TGTGCCAGCAGTTACTCTCAAGGGGACGATGAGCAGTTCTTC. Protein: CASSYSQGDDEQFF.

This clonotype was observed a handful of times. The chain uses TRBV24-1 and TRBJ2-2; D is uncertain. This CDR3 is built from 13 residues. Trimming stripped 4 bases from V and 8 bases from J, with 10 bases between. CDR1 and CDR2 (germline): KGHDR, SFDVKD. CDR3 sequence: CATSDLERGELFF. As DNA, the CDR3 is TGTGCCACCAGTGACCTTGAACGAGGGGAGCTGTTTTTT.

The gene calls are TRBV6-2 or TRBV6-3 and TRBJ1-1, with TRBD1 identical over 7 bases. The CDR3 runs 15 residues. Trimming took 6 bases from V and 4 from J; bases not matched to a gene: 11. Per germline, CDR1 MNHEY and CDR2 SVGEGT. CDR3 protein: CASSRGQIIGTEAFF. The CDR3 DNA reads TGTGCCAGCAGCCGGGGACAGATAATCGGCACTGAAGCTTTCTTT.

The chain has TRBV7-2 and TRBJ2-2; perhaps TRBD2 as D (6 bases). V lost 7 bases and J lost 0, with 9 bases in between. Germline lookup yields CDR1 SGHTA and CDR2 FQGNSA. This CDR3 is 14 amino acids long. CDR3 sequence: CASTRDSNTGELFF. CDR3 nucleotides: TGTGCCAGCACTAGGGACTCGAACACCGGGGAGCTGTTTTTT.

The chain joins TRBV10-3 to TRBJ1-2, with a tentative D call TRBD1 (6 bases). V was pared by 7 bases and J by 6 bases, with 9 bases between. CDR3 length: 11 amino acids. Looked up from germline, CDR1 is ENHRY and CDR2 is SYGVKD. CDR3 sequence reads: CAINGGDGYTF. The CDR3 DNA reads TGTGCCATCAACGGGGGCGATGGCTACACCTTC.